This T cell receptor beta chain was captured in a study of T cells in Graves' hyperthyroidism and ophthalmopathy (dated by TCRdb to between 2018 and 2021). With regard to the full study: Peripheral blood was sampled at the time of initial diagnosis, prior to any treatment. Prospective prediction of ophthalmopathy was tested in an independent validation cohort consisting of 18 hyperthyroidism patients and over 15 patients who later progressed to ophthalmopathy. The approximately 97 discovery patients were randomly divided into training and test sets at a 7:3 ratio. The paper describes TCR Vbeta CDR3 sequencing of about 140 peripheral blood samples, made up of 43 ophthalmopathy patients, roughly 75 hyperthyroidism patients and 17 progressor patients. After blood sampling, hyperthyroidism patients were treated with methimazole at a starting dose of 30 mg daily, and ophthalmopathy patients were treated with high-dose intravenous methylprednisolone. In several Graves' hyperthyroidism patients, the study also compared T-cell repertoires from thyroid tissue with T-cell repertoires from blood. To identify distinguishing TCR V-J signatures, a discovery cohort of about 100 patients was used, comprising 43 with Graves' ophthalmopathy and some 60 with stable Graves' hyperthyroidism. Beyond this particular receptor, the publication reports: In validation, progression to ophthalmopathy was predicted by the model with around 71% sensitivity and roughly 76% specificity, a median of approximately 7.1 months before onset. A model built on a 13 V-J signature distinguished ophthalmopathy from stable hyperthyroidism, reaching 87.88% sensitivity and around 82% specificity in cross-validation and 80%/75% in testing. Most expanded thyroid clonotypes (frequency above 0.001) were also detected in blood, a finding suggesting that blood repertoires may reflect thyroid immune responses. Sample size was not statistically predetermined, and blinding of investigators to group allocation was not performed.

Points on this clonotype: It has no known antigen specificity. It has no much larger one-base neighbor in the sample; base qualities were not kept.

The TCR beta CDR3 regions were amplified from RNA transcripts. A first-round RT-PCR of the TCR CDR3 used the HTBI primer set with the Qiagen OneStep RT-PCR kit. Libraries were constructed in a second round of multiplex PCR, after which size selection and purification were performed. Paired-end sequencing of the libraries was performed with 100 bp reads on an Illumina HiSeq2000. On the study's bioinformatics: SOAPnuke was used to process the raw data, with reads discarded if the reads contained adapters or uncalled bases, had a mean Phred below 15, or lacked an exact constant-primer or identifier match. COPE v1.2.5 was used to merge high-quality paired reads, and clonotypes were defined as unique nucleotide sequences. MiTCR v1.1 was used to align clonotypes to the IMGT TRBV, TRBD and TRBJ reference segments. Analysis was restricted to V-J combinations with a frequency above 0.0001, which covered just over 98% of repertoires. A TCS score was defined as the ratio of F50 (clonal expansion) to E x V (chaos), with BLOSUM62-based TCRdist applied between CDR3 peptides within each V-J. Welch's t-statistics and random forest reduced fewer than 600 V-J features to 10 to 15, which were used in a naive Bayes classifier (R e1071). TCRdb cleaned the public reads at Q25 with fastp, built clones with MiXCR and kept in-frame beta chains. CDR3 protein duplicates are merged, each entry listing the most common genes and DNA. The V and J calls were not made by the authors but by TCRdb's processing. Here the sample has some 530,000 distinct CDR3 sequences; 22% occur a single time. The ten top clones hold under 55% of the sample.

The germline V gene (reference sequence) yields MNHEY for CDR1 and SMNVEV for CDR2. The CDR3 has 14 amino acids, counting the end cysteine and phenylalanine. Just CDR3 DNA is preserved here, 42 bases in frame from base 1. Trimming costs V 4 bases and J 6 bases, and their ends lie 13 bases apart. Moderately to severely active disease, a Clinical Activity Score of at least 3, a NOSPECS grade of at least 4, and a duration under 3 months were present in ophthalmopathy patients. Any patient with an uncontrolled infection, another autoimmune disease, pregnancy or lactation was excluded. Clinical symptoms, serum thyroxine and TRAb, thyroid ultrasound, and orbital computed tomography formed the basis for the diagnoses. PBMCs were separated from approximately 9.9 ml of fresh peripheral blood using Ficoll-Paque density gradient centrifugation. Trizol reagent was used to extract total RNA, and RNA quality was then checked on an Agilent 2100 Bioanalyzer.

Sequences were obtained from blood. The TCR sequence derives from a woman in her seventies with Graves' ophthalmopathy. The chain is encoded by TRBV27 joined to TRBJ2-1; TRBD2 is a possible D gene, resting on 7 matching bases. The bases are TGTGCCAGCAGTTATCTAGGGGGGGCCAATGAGCAGTTCTTC. Its protein is CASSYLGGANEQFF.